This record concerns one T cell receptor beta chain sequence. This sample is part of a study of PD-1 blockade in classical Hodgkin lymphoma. Germline V gene data show CDR1 as MNHEY and CDR2 as SVGAGI. The CDR3 consists of 13 residues. V lost 3 bases and J lost 0, with 5 bases in between. This table comes from immunoSEQ multiplex PCR, and its TCRdb copy is limited to in-frame clones, with some not included. The sample yields some 90,000 clones, approximately 78% seen once. This sample's time point: cycle 4 day 1 (C4D1), after 6 weeks of nivolumab. Relapses following autologous stem cell transplantation were seen in all patients, with brentuximab vedotin exposure varying.

The chain has TRBV6-5 and TRBJ1-1, with unresolved D. The material sequenced was peripheral blood mononuclear cells (PBMCs), taken before the fourth cycle of nivolumab. This clonotype originated in a human donor with classical Hodgkin lymphoma. The CDR3 loop is CASSYMMNTEAFF. The CDR3 DNA follows: TGTGCCAGCAGTTATATGATGAACACTGAAGCTTTCTTT.